The 32 T cell receptor beta chains given below trace back to one sample, sequenced in a study of T cells in Graves' hyperthyroidism and ophthalmopathy. Amplification targeted TCR beta CDR3 regions from RNA transcripts. The primer set for the first-round RT-PCR of the TCR CDR3 was HTBI. A single record per CDR3 protein comes from TCRdb applying MiXCR to the multiplex PCR reads. This sample has about 480,000 distinct CDR3 sequences, with around a fifth found just once. Material for sequencing was blood. These receptors were obtained from a woman between 65 and 79 years old with Graves' ophthalmopathy.

The DNA of the CDR3 is TGTGCCAGTAGTATAACGGACAGGGTAGGGGTTCGGCCCCAGCATTTT. This encodes CASSITDRVGVRPQHF. The rearrangement uses TRBV19 and TRBJ1-5, with 8 bases identical to TRBD1. CDR3 size: 16 residues. Trimming at V came to 2 bases and at J to 9 bases, leaving 12 bases not matched to a gene. Germline loops: CDR1 LNHDA, CDR2 SQIVND (reference sequence).

The rearrangement uses TRBV18 and TRBJ1-2; D may be TRBD1 (5 bases). V lost 1 base and J 6 bases, leaving 12 bases between the germline ends. The CDR3 sequence is 14 residues long. Germline V gene sequence: CDR1 KGHSH, CDR2 LQKENI. CDR3 in DNA: TGTGCCAGCTCACCACAAGTATCAGGGAATGGCTACACCTTC. Encoded protein: CASSPQVSGNGYTF.

This clonotype was counted ten times or more. The rearrangement uses TRBV18 and TRBJ2-5; perhaps TRBD2 as D (6 bases). V lost 2 bases to trimming and J lost 5 bases, with 9 bases between them. Germline CDR1 reads KGHSH; CDR2 reads LQKENI. The CDR3 contains 13 residues. In DNA, the CDR3 is TGTGCCAGCTCACCAGGGAGGCAGGAGACCCAGTACTTC. Translating gives CASSPGRQETQYF.

The chain combines TRBV12-5 with TRBJ1-1; D unresolved. CDR3 length equals 12 residues. Trimming cost V 0 bases and J 4 bases, with 3 bases left between them. Per germline, CDR1 LGHNT and CDR2 FRNRAP. The CDR3 loop is CASGLVRTEAFF. CDR3 sequence (DNA): TGTGCTAGTGGTTTGGTCCGCACTGAAGCTTTCTTT.

In this sample, this clonotype turned up many times. The chain couples TRBV29-1 to TRBJ1-1; D not certain. The CDR3 is made up of 13 amino acids. Per the germline V gene, CDR1 is SQVTM and CDR2 is ANQGSEA. The V end was cut by 5 bases, the J end by 1 base, with 11 bases between. The CDR3 protein is CSVPIIGNTEAFF. In DNA form, the CDR3 reads TGCAGCGTTCCAATTATAGGGAACACTGAAGCTTTCTTT.

This chain connects TRBV11-2 to TRBJ1-3, with 8 bases identical to TRBD1. The germline CDR1 and CDR2 sequences are SGHAT and FQNNGV. This CDR3 is built from 15 residues. The V segment lost 6 bases and the J segment 4 bases; nucleotides outside the gene matches: 8. CDR3 residues: CASRVTGERGNTIYF. The DNA of the CDR3 is TGTGCCAGCAGGGTGACAGGGGAGCGAGGAAACACCATATATTTT.

This chain uses TRBV10-3 with TRBJ2-4; maybe TRBD2 (6 bases). The V and J ends lost 0 bases and 3 bases respectively, with 9 bases between them. Germline assignment: CDR1 ENHRY and CDR2 SYGVKD. The CDR3 is 15 amino acids. CDR3 nucleotides: TGTGCCATCAGTGAGTCGGGGAGGAGCAAAAACATTCAGTACTTC. This translates into CAISESGRSKNIQYF.

This clonotype was seen a few times. The J gene is TRBJ2-5, the V gene TRBV5-4; TRBD1 might be the D (5 bases). The CDR3 length is 15 residues. The germline V and J ends were trimmed by 0 bases and 4 bases, with 13 bases remaining between them. CDR1 is SGHNT, CDR2 YYREEE, per germline (reference sequence). CDR3 loop: CASSLAHRQGETQYF. The CDR3 DNA reads TGTGCCAGCAGCTTGGCCCACCGGCAGGGAGAGACCCAGTACTTC. The complete variable domain, with remaining parts taken from reference TRBV5-4 and TRBJ2-5, reads ETGVTQSPTHLIKTRGQQVTLRCSSQSGHNTVSWYQQALGQGPQFIFQYYREEENGRGNFPPRFSGLQFPNYSSELNVNALELDDSALYLCASSLAHRQGETQYFGPGTRLLVL.

In this sample, this clonotype turned up a few times. The CDR3 nucleotides read TGTGCCAGCAGCCGTGGGAGCGGGAGGATCGATGAGCAGTTCTTC. Translating gives CASSRGSGRIDEQFF. V is TRBV9 and J is TRBJ2-1; 9 bases are shared with TRBD2. Trimming removed 4 bases from V and 8 bases from J; junction bases left unmatched: 10. The CDR3 length is 15 residues. The germline V gene has CDR1 SGDLS and CDR2 YYNGEE.

DNA of the CDR3: TGTGCCAGCAGCCGCCTGACTAGCAATTCCTACAATGAGCAGTTCTTC. Protein sequence: CASSRLTSNSYNEQFF. The V and J genes are TRBV13 and TRBJ2-1, with 7 bases matching TRBD2. V was pared by 5 bases and J by 1 base, with 8 bases of the junction left unmatched. CDR1 PRHDT and CDR2 FYEKMQ come from the germline V gene (reference sequence). This CDR3 is 16 amino acids long.

V and J are TRBV27 and TRBJ2-5, with unresolved D. Germline V CDR1 and CDR2: MNHEY, SMNVEV (reference sequence). V gave up 6 bases and J gave up 7 bases, with 15 bases separating them. CDR3 size: 13 residues. The CDR3 coding sequence is TGTGCCAGCAGCCTGACAAGGTTAAGGACCCAGTACTTC. It encodes CASSLTRLRTQYF.

As for this clonotype: A read error may explain this, as a much larger clone is one base away. The chain couples TRBV11-3 to TRBJ2-1, with 7 nucleotides matching TRBD2. The CDR3 is 15 amino acids. Germline V CDR1 and CDR2: SGHNT, YENEEA. J lost 10 bases, V lost 5 bases, and 14 bases had no gene match. DNA for the CDR3: TGTGCCAGCAGCGAAAGTGCCGGGACTACGATAGAGCAGTTCTTC. Protein sequence: CASSESAGTTIEQFF.

The table lists this clonotype with a few counts. The chain recombines TRBV7-2 with TRBJ1-2; no clear D. Germline V CDR1 and CDR2: SGHTA, FQGNSA. Trimming stripped 1 base from V and 2 bases from J, with 11 bases between. The CDR3 sequence is 15 residues long. The CDR3 bases are TGTGCCAGCAGCTTAGGAGCAACAGAGAACTATGGCTACACCTTC. It yields the protein CASSLGATENYGYTF.

In its sample, this clonotype was seen a few times. J is TRBJ1-5 and V is TRBV3-1; a possible D gene is TRBD1 (5 bases). Deletions cut 0 bases from V and 7 bases from J, with 13 bases between. CDR3 size: 15 residues. The germline V gene has CDR1 LGHDT and CDR2 YNNKEL (reference sequence). The CDR3 here is CASSQDRVSGQPQHF. CDR3 nucleotides: TGTGCCAGCAGCCAAGACAGGGTGTCGGGGCAGCCCCAGCATTTT.

This clonotype was observed once. Given a much more abundant clone one base away, this may be a read error. The limits of the CDR3 on the DNA are not certain, so only TCRdb's listed CDR3 is given. This chain connects TRBV28 to TRBJ2-1. Germline-derived CDR1 and CDR2 are MDHEN and SYDVKM. Termini included, the CDR3 measures 15 amino acids. CDR3 loop: CASSRQPTGISAQFF.

This clonotype has only a few counts. V and J are TRBV19 and TRBJ1-1; possibly TRBD1 for D (6 bases). The CDR3 contains 15 residues. Germline V gene sequence: CDR1 LNHDA, CDR2 SQIVND (reference sequence). Between the trimmed V and J ends, which lost 6 bases and 7 bases, there was a span of 21 bases. CDR3 protein: CASRSPRATGSEAFF. CDR3 in DNA: TGTGCCAGTAGGTCCCCTCGTGCTACAGGGAGTGAAGCTTTCTTT. The full variable domain, its missing parts supplied by reference TRBV19 and TRBJ1-1, is DGGITQSPKYLFRKEGQNVTLSCEQNLNHDAMYWYRQDPGQGLRLIYYSQIVNDFQKGDIAEGYSVSREKKESFPLTVTSAQKNPTAFYLCASRSPRATGSEAFFGQGTRLTVV.

This clonotype was detected a few times. Compared with germline, one end of the junction differs, possibly owing to a read error. The chain carries TRBV3-1 and TRBJ2-3; TRBD2 agrees at 7 bases. Per germline, CDR1 LGHDT and CDR2 YNNKEL (reference sequence). The CDR3 length is 13 residues. CDR3 sequence: CASSEEGGPSQYF. DNA of the CDR3: TGCGCCAGCAGTGAGGAGGGAGGGCCTTCGCAGTATTTT.

V and J are TRBV30 and TRBJ1-4; 12 nucleotides match TRBD1. V lost 7 bases, J lost 4 bases, and 4 bases stayed unmatched. Per the germline V gene, CDR1 is GTSNPN and CDR2 is SVGIG (reference sequence). The CDR3 sequence is 14 residues long. Here the CDR3 reads CALWDRGHNEKLFF. The CDR3 DNA sequence: TGTGCCTTATGGGACAGGGGGCATAATGAAAAACTGTTTTTT.

The V and J genes are TRBV6-1 and TRBJ1-5; a possible D gene is TRBD1 (5 bases). Trimming stripped 1 base from V and 0 bases from J, with 16 bases between. CDR1 is MNHNS, CDR2 SASEGT, per germline. This CDR3 has 18 amino acids. CDR3 coding DNA: TGTGCCAGCAGTGAAGGCGGCAGGGTCCGACTTAGCAATCAGCCCCAGCATTTT. Translating gives CASSEGGRVRLSNQPQHF.

The chain has TRBV28 and TRBJ2-3; possible D gene TRBD2, 5 bases. The germline V gene encodes CDR1 MDHEN and CDR2 SYDVKM. Trimming took off 7 bases at V and 5 bases at J, with 19 bases between the two ends. The CDR3 runs to 15 residues. The CDR3 bases are TGTGCCAGCACCACCGTGGCGGGTTTAATAGATACGCAGTATTTT. This translates into CASTTVAGLIDTQYF. Complete variable domain (other parts from reference TRBV28 and TRBJ2-3): DVKVTQSSRYLVKRTGEKVFLECVQDMDHENMFWYRQDPGLGLRLIYFSYDVKMKEKGDIPEGYSVSREKKERFSLILESASTNQTSMYLCASTTVAGLIDTQYFGPGTRLTVL.

This clonotype was observed many times. J is TRBJ2-5 and V is TRBV11-2, with D hard to call. The V end lost 3 bases, the J end lost 4 bases, and 9 bases lay between the germline ends. The CDR3 is 13 residues long. Germline V gene data show CDR1 as SGHAT and CDR2 as FQNNGV. This CDR3 is CASSFSVLETQYF. In nucleotides, the CDR3 is TGTGCCAGCAGCTTTTCCGTATTAGAGACCCAGTACTTC.

There are many counts of this clonotype. The chain combines TRBV28 with TRBJ2-1; perhaps TRBD1 as D (6 bases). CDR1 is MDHEN and CDR2 is SYDVKM in the germline V gene. The CDR3 spans 15 residues. V was cut by 5 bases and J by 7 bases, with 18 bases left in between. CDR3 coding DNA: TGTGCCAGCAGTGAACCAGGGGTCGAATCGAATGAGCAGTTCTTC. The encoded protein is CASSEPGVESNEQFF. The entire variable domain, with the rest obtained from reference TRBV28 and TRBJ2-1, is as follows: DVKVTQSSRYLVKRTGEKVFLECVQDMDHENMFWYRQDPGLGLRLIYFSYDVKMKEKGDIPEGYSVSREKKERFSLILESASTNQTSMYLCASSEPGVESNEQFFGPGTRLTVL.

In this sample, this clonotype turned up a few times. V is TRBV7-9 and J is TRBJ1-1, with 7 bases aligning to TRBD1. The CDR3 loop spans 15 amino acids. Germline V lookup: CDR1 SEHNR, CDR2 FQNEAQ (reference sequence). The junction had 13 bases not matched to a gene; V was cut back by 7 bases and J by 5 bases. CDR3 DNA: TGTGCCAGCACCCACAGGGGCCGGCGGAGAACTGAAGCTTTCTTT. Translation: CASTHRGRRRTEAFF. Complete variable domain (other parts from reference TRBV7-9 and TRBJ1-1): DTGVSQNPRHKITKRGQNVTFRCDPISEHNRLYWYRQTLGQGPEFLTYFQNEAQLEKSRLLSDRFSAERPKGSFSTLEIQRTEQGDSAMYLCASTHRGRRRTEAFFGQGTRLTVV.

This clonotype was found a few times. V and J are TRBV11-2 and TRBJ2-3, with TRBD2 matching 7 bases. V gave up 1 base and J gave up 4 bases; unmatched junction bases: 5. This CDR3 is 15 amino acids long. CDR1 and CDR2 (germline): SGHAT, FQNNGV. The CDR3 DNA reads as TGTGCCAGCAGCTTAGCGGGAGGTAGGGCAGATACGCAGTATTTT. This encodes CASSLAGGRADTQYF.

A few counts support this clonotype. This sequence joins TRBV9 and TRBJ2-7; 7 bases are a match to TRBD2. The CDR3 has 15 residues. Germline assignment: CDR1 SGDLS and CDR2 YYNGEE. Trimming took 3 bases from V and 3 from J; bases not matched to a gene: 9. Here the CDR3 reads CASSAEAGDLYEQYF. Here the CDR3 DNA reads TGTGCCAGCAGCGCAGAGGCGGGGGATCTCTACGAGCAGTACTTC.

This clonotype appeared many times. The V gene is TRBV7-8, the J gene TRBJ2-1; D possibly matches TRBD1 or TRBD2 (5 bases each). The germline V and J ends were trimmed by 8 bases and 5 bases, with 13 bases remaining between them. The CDR3 totals 13 residues. Per the germline V gene, CDR1 is SGHVS and CDR2 is FQNEAQ. The CDR3 loop reads CASGGSGHNEQFF. CDR3 DNA: TGTGCCAGCGGGGGATCCGGACACAATGAGCAGTTCTTC.

This clonotype was observed a handful of times. V gene TRBV3-1 combines with J gene TRBJ1-1, with D tentatively TRBD1 (5 bases). Germline CDR1 reads LGHDT; CDR2 reads YNNKEL (reference sequence). The length of the CDR3 is 13 residues. The V end was cut by 10 bases, the J end by 7 bases, with 19 bases between. CDR3 DNA sequence: TGTGCCACCCGGGGGGGAGCTCGAATTGAAGCTTTCTTT. The encoded protein is CATRGGARIEAFF.

This clonotype was observed many times. This chain joins TRBV12-3 or TRBV12-4 and TRBJ1-5; D unclear. CDR3 length: 15 amino acids. Deletions cut 6 bases from V and 0 bases from J, with 12 bases between. The CDR3 is CASSPKLNSNQPQHF. The CDR3 DNA is TGTGCCAGCAGCCCCAAGCTGAATAGCAATCAGCCCCAGCATTTT.

This clonotype was detected a few times. A read error may explain this, as a much larger clone is one base away. The rearrangement links TRBV18 to TRBJ1-2; the D is unclear. Germline CDR1 KGHSH, CDR2 LQKENI. There are 13 residues in the CDR3. The CDR3 sequence: CANSPEGKYGYTF. CDR3 DNA sequence: TGTGCCAACTCACCGGAGGGAAAATATGGCTACACCTTC.

This clonotype was counted ten times or more. This chain uses TRBV5-1 with TRBJ2-7; D gene ambiguous. Germline CDR1 is SGHRS and CDR2 is YFSETQ. There are 12 residues in the CDR3. V lost 4 bases, J lost 2 bases, and 7 bases lay in between. The CDR3 DNA sequence: TGCGCCAGCAGCAGTCATACCTACGAGCAGTACTTC. It specifies CASSSHTYEQYF.

This clonotype has a handful of counts. This chain links TRBV7-8 with TRBJ2-7, with D possibly being TRBD2 (5 bases). Germline V gene sequence: CDR1 SGHVS, CDR2 FQNEAQ. V shed 2 bases and J shed 5 bases, with 10 bases lying between them. This CDR3 has 13 amino acids. DNA for the CDR3: TGTGCCAGCAGCTTACTCGGGGTAAACGAGCAGTACTTC. It specifies CASSLLGVNEQYF.

This clonotype came up a few times. The genes are TRBV12-3 or TRBV12-4 and TRBJ2-4; maybe TRBD2 (6 bases). V lost 0 bases and J 0 bases, leaving 18 bases between the germline ends. CDR3 length equals 19 residues. DNA of the CDR3: TGTGCCAGCAGTTTAGCGGCCCCCGGGACTCACTTAGCCAAAAACATTCAGTACTTC. Protein sequence: CASSLAAPGTHLAKNIQYF.